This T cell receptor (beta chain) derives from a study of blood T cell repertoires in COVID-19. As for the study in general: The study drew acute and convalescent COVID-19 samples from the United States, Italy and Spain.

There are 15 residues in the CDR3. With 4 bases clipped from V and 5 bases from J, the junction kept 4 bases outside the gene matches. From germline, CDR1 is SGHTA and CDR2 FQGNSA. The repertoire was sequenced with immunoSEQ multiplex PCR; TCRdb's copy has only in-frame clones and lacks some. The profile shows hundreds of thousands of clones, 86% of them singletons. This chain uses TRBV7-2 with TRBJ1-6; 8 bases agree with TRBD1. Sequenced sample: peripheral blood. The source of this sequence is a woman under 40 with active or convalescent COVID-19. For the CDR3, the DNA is TGTGCCAGCAGCTACCGGACAGGGAATAATTCACCCCTCCACTTT. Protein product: CASSYRTGNNSPLHF.